This T cell receptor (beta chain) came from a study of shared clonotypes between healthy human individuals (dated by TCRdb to the early 2020s). General notes on the study: A couple of women and three men aged 18 to 49 years were included in the cohort. For each donor, three plates each were used for CD4 naive and CD4 memory, two plates were used for CD8 naive, and one plate was used for CD8 memory. To estimate repertoire size and how much clonotypes are shared between individuals, the study performed deep sequencing of blood TCR repertoires from a few healthy adults. To increase sequencing depth and limit assay-specific biases, different laboratories used diverse techniques to prepare libraries and sequence TCR repertoires. Each donor's leukapheresis produced roughly between roughly 0.9 and 9 billion PBMCs. Paper-wide results and their limitations: Naive subsets generally had larger estimated clonotype richness than memory subsets. Sampling was restricted to blood, and TCR repertoires in tissue are likely to differ from TCR repertoires in blood. Higher generation probabilities were observed for clonotypes shared by all four sorted-subset donors than for non-shared clonotypes. Across four donors, about 5.2% of naive CD4, over 3% of naive CD8, approximately 2.5% of memory CD4, and over 0.35% of memory CD8 clonotypes were shared. Even with the large sequencing depth, rarefaction of the sorted-subset datasets indicated that sequencing was incomplete. Because the study included a small number of donors, the genetic and exposure-history diversity represented was limited. Pairwise subsampling indicated that sequencing depth was expected to affect the degree of clonotype sharing among donors.

V drops 0 bases and J drops 3 bases, leaving 9 bases in between. From its cysteine to its phenylalanine, the CDR3 spans 14 amino acids. The read is trimmed to its CDR3 DNA, 42 bases read in frame from base 1. Per the germline V gene, SGHDT is the CDR1 and YYEEEE is the CDR2. Details on this clone: Its cognate antigen has yet to be identified. One base away there is no much larger clone; base qualities are not given.

Using the deep immunoSEQ assay, multiplex PCR amplified TCR CDR3 regions from genomic DNA. Genomic DNA extracted from each cell subset was distributed evenly over all wells of several immunoSEQ 96-well plates, and each plate served as one replicate. For sorted subsets, about 200 ng genomic DNA, equal to some 30,000 T cell genomes, was loaded into each replicate PCR. Purified libraries were measured with a Qubit 3.0 fluorometer, size-checked on a Bioanalyzer 2100, and measured again with the KAPA Library Quantification kit. Every immunoSEQ 96-well plate was sequenced on a separate single-read 150-cycle Illumina NextSeq 550 flow cell. The authors' pipeline ran thus. Because the immunoSEQ output included only junctional sequences and no quality scores, the filtering could not be the same as the filtering used for full-length reads. Sequences were annotated with PyIR, a Python wrapper for IgBLAST v1.9, using IMGT germline references to assign V/J genes and CDR3. Any read was removed if the V/J assignment was weak (E-value above 1e-6), the CDR3 was missing, or the read contained stop codons, out-of-frame junctions, or ambiguous translated residues. V3J clonotypes were defined by identical inferred V gene, J gene, and CDR3 amino acid sequence. The percentage overlap between two repertoires was calculated by dividing the number of shared unique clonotypes by the size of the smaller repertoire. Three approaches were used to assess repertoire richness: RTK rarefaction, the Chao1 estimator, and Recon v2.1 estimates of unobserved clonotypes. For all TCRbeta clonotypes obtained by the gDNA method from a handful of donors, generation probabilities were computed with OLGA. The immuneACCESS repertoire file appears here via TCRdb, limited to in-frame rearrangements. These files lack a portion of the clones; in checked studies, under half of the deficit traces to unresolved V genes, and the cause of the others is not known. D and trimming were read from the DNA, whereas the V and J calls and clone size are those reported in that table. The sample table holds some 2,400,000 clones, of which 90% to 96% were seen once. The ten largest make up roughly 0.13% of the sample.

Healthy HIV-negative adults with no recently reported acute infections or vaccinations were included as donors. Every donor was a Caucasian adult residing in Nashville, Tennessee, USA. CD4+ T cells were enriched by magnetic negative selection, after which naive cells were positively selected on CD45RA and the negative fraction was taken as the memory subset. Blood was collected by leukapheresis, and PBMCs were isolated by Ficoll-Histopaque density gradient centrifugation and then cryopreserved in liquid nitrogen vapor phase. Purity and quantity of every magnetically sorted T cell population were checked by analytical flow cytometry. Genomic DNA was isolated from each sorted fraction and quantified by UV absorbance on a Nanodrop 2000c.

This sequence was found in a man younger than 30 in good health. The rearrangement combines TRBV5-6 with TRBJ1-2; there is no confident call for the D gene. The sample was naive CD4+ T cells sorted from blood. The sample's cell subset or site, from its label and the paper: CD45RA+ positively selected. This receptor has the CDR3 CASSLGVADYGYTF. The DNA is TGTGCCAGCAGCTTGGGGGTTGCCGACTATGGCTACACCTTC.